The source of this T cell receptor beta chain is a study of T cell responses to AZD1222 COVID-19 vaccine (dated by TCRdb to the early 2020s). With respect to the entire study: AZD1222 recipients with second doses at about 4 weeks or about 12 weeks were pooled, because spike-specific TCR depth and breadth did not differ between schedules. TCR sequencing was performed for 230 to 250 trial participants, of whom around 200 were given two doses of AZD1222 and around 25 were given two doses of MenACWY control vaccine. Trial participants were enrolled by age into 18-55, 56-69 and 70-plus year subgroups, with roughly 160, 29 and 62 TCR-sequenced participants respectively.

The germline V gene (reference sequence) specifies SGHNT as CDR1 and YYREEE as CDR2. Trimming removed 7 bases from V and 1 base from J, leaving 14 bases between the germline ends. The CDR3 measures 14 amino acids from cysteine to phenylalanine. The DNA shown is the 42-base CDR3, in frame from base 1. The label giving this sample's time point can be read as: baseline before first vaccination. Vaccinee samples came from UK trials COV001 and COV002, including a single-blind randomized controlled phase 2/3 trial of AZD1222 (ChAdOx1 nCoV-19) in healthy adults. For TCRbeta chain sequencing, PBMC samples were collected from trial participants at day 0 and at day 28 after the second dose. The research as a whole found: Only a handful of AZD1222 recipients were SARS-CoV-2 seropositive at baseline, limiting conclusions about previously exposed vaccinees. Because no samples from the day 14 peak response were available, repertoires could be characterized only after the peak T cell response. In the small 56-69-year group, the increase in depth fell short of significance, most likely because of low power. A significant rise in spike-specific TCR breadth and depth was observed after two AZD1222 doses relative to day 0 and relative to MenACWY recipients. Epitopes outside the regions mutated in the B.1.351 and B.1.1.7 variants were reportedly recognized by nearly half of the unique spike-specific TCRs. Participants were mostly white British, with more females than males. The authors suggested clonal diversity may have been underestimated. The vaccine-associated CD4 TCRs covered the entire spike protein, and the dominant responses fell in regions 160-218 and 743-854.

The CDR3 regions of human TCRbeta chains were analyzed by immunosequencing. Turning to the authors' computational methods: Repertoire TCRs were checked for matches against a reference library of SARS-CoV-2-specific TCRs that had been generated using the MIRA antigen-specificity platform. Breadth was defined as the fraction of unique TCRs that were SARS-CoV-2-associated, and depth was defined as the fraction of total T cells that were SARS-CoV-2-associated. Using the MIRA data, each spike-specific TCR was assigned both to the spike region to which the TCR was reactive and to a CD4 or CD8 class. Log10-transformed breadth and depth values were compared by one-way ANOVA with Sidak's multiple comparisons tests. As stored in TCRdb, this immuneACCESS dataset retains in-frame rearrangements with V and J assigned. A fraction of the clones does not appear; measured against another copy, unresolved V genes explain less than half of the discrepancy, and the remainder lacks a known reason. The V and J calls and clone size are taken from that table; D and trimming were inferred from the DNA. This sample lists tens of thousands of clones; about nine tenths were detected once. Together, the top ten hold approximately 21% of the sample.

Concerning this clone: Its antigen is unknown. No clone much larger than this one lies a single base away; base qualities are absent.

The sample consisted of peripheral blood, taken on day 0 of AZD1222 vaccination. The chain is made from TRBV5-4 and TRBJ2-5, with the D gene call left open. The clonotype was recovered from an adult in good health. The CDR3 sequence is CASRASGGQETQYF. The DNA sequence is TGTGCCAGCCGAGCTTCTGGCGGCCAAGAGACCCAGTACTTC.